These 28 T cell receptor beta chains share one sample of origin, sequenced in a study of control samples from healthy donors and cancer patients (TCRdb year 2020). Receptors were amplified or captured by the immunoSEQ multiplex PCR assay. TCRdb carries this immuneACCESS record with in-frame sequences only. Its versions omit some clonotypes, under half of them owing to an unresolved V gene in the studies checked, with the rest unexplained. This sample is represented by 90,000 to 100,000 clones; approximately 80% of them were singletons. The top ten constitute roughly a tenth of the sample. The specimen sequenced was blood. These receptors came from a woman aged 25-40 years in good health.

The V gene is TRBV5-5, the J gene TRBJ2-7; 10 nucleotides match TRBD2. Germline CDR1 and CDR2: SGHKS and YYEKEE (reference sequence). V lost 7 bases to trimming and J lost 4 bases; unmatched junction nucleotides: 8. The CDR3 spans 14 residues. CDR3 DNA sequence: TGTGCCAGCGAGAGGGTAGCGGGGGGATACGAGCAGTACTTC. Protein product: CASERVAGGYEQYF.

The rearrangement links TRBV6-2 or TRBV6-3 to TRBJ1-1, with no clear D. The germline CDR1 and CDR2 sequences are MNHEY and SVGEGT. Trimming took 5 bases from V and 5 from J, leaving 15 bases between them. This CDR3 region has 14 residues. The CDR3 protein is CASSIVPPGTEAFF. Written as DNA, the CDR3 is TGTGCCAGCAGTATCGTTCCCCCGGGGACTGAAGCTTTCTTT.

In this sample, this clone turned up once. The J gene is TRBJ2-7, the V gene TRBV19; no clear D. Trimming left V 1 base short and J 0 bases short, with 7 bases between. The CDR3 runs 14 residues. Germline CDR1 and CDR2: LNHDA and SQIVND (reference sequence). This chain's CDR3 is CASSIVHLSYEQYF. In nucleotides, the CDR3 is TGTGCCAGTAGTATAGTTCACCTCTCCTACGAGCAGTACTTC.

The chain links TRBV5-6 to TRBJ1-2; D is uncertain. Germline-derived CDR1 and CDR2 are SGHDT and YYEEEE. V was trimmed by 0 bases and J by 4 bases, leaving 7 bases between them. There are 13 residues in the CDR3. The CDR3 region is CASSLDPSYGYTF. In nucleotides, the CDR3 is TGTGCCAGCAGCTTGGATCCTTCCTATGGCTACACCTTC.

J is TRBJ1-3 and V is TRBV9; TRBD1 might be the D (5 bases). The ends were cut back, 0 bases at V and 0 bases at J, with 10 bases in the middle. The CDR3 covers 16 residues. Germline V gene data show CDR1 as SGDLS and CDR2 as YYNGEE. CDR3 in amino acids: CASSVGSGRSGNTIYF. The CDR3 region has the DNA TGTGCCAGCAGCGTAGGATCGGGACGCTCTGGAAACACCATATATTTT.

The chain has TRBV5-4 and TRBJ2-5; D might be TRBD2 (5 bases). Germline V CDR1 and CDR2: SGHNT, YYREEE (reference sequence). CDR3 length equals 14 residues. The ends were cut back, 4 bases at V and 2 bases at J, with 12 bases in the middle. DNA for the CDR3: TGTGCCAGCAGCGCAGCGGACTGGCAAGAGACCCAGTACTTC. Protein product: CASSAADWQETQYF.

Concerning this clone: Just one base apart from a much larger clone, this may be a read error. Within the sample, other DNA sequences also encode this same CDR3. The CDR3 nucleotides are TGTGCCAGCAGTGAAGCGTCCTACGAGCAGTACTTC. It yields the protein CASSEASYEQYF. V and J are TRBV2 and TRBJ2-7; unclear D gene. Trimming shortened V by 0 bases and J by 1 base, and 1 base separated the two germline ends. This CDR3 spans 12 amino acids. Germline V CDR1 and CDR2: SNHLY, FYNNEI.

This rearrangement joins TRBV3-1 (or the pseudogene TRBV3-2) to TRBJ2-3, with a tentative D call TRBD2 (7 bases). V was pared by 4 bases and J by 6 bases, with 20 bases between. The CDR3 extends over 16 amino acids. Per germline, CDR1 LGHDT and CDR2 YNNKEL (reference sequence). DNA for the CDR3: TGTGCCAGCAGCCCCCCCGGATGGGGGGGCGGCGATACGCAGTATTTT. It yields the protein CASSPPGWGGGDTQYF.

The rearrangement links TRBV7-2 to TRBJ2-2; the D gene is possibly TRBD2 (6 bases). This CDR3 comprises 14 residues. With 5 bases removed from V and 6 bases from J, the gap between germline ends came to 13 bases. Per the germline V gene, CDR1 is SGHTA and CDR2 is FQGNSA. This CDR3 reads CASSPVTSSGELFF. CDR3 DNA sequence: TGTGCCAGCAGCCCCGTTACTAGCTCCGGGGAGCTGTTTTTT.

This clone was picked up one time. The J gene is TRBJ1-6, the V gene TRBV14, with D perhaps matching TRBD1 (5 bases). Trimming shortened V by 0 bases and J by 4 bases, and 19 bases separated the two germline ends. Per the germline V gene, CDR1 is SGHDN and CDR2 is FVKESK. The CDR3 consists of 19 residues. The CDR3 loop reads CASSQDDARAVLYNSPLHF. The CDR3 DNA reads TGTGCCAGCAGCCAAGATGACGCCAGGGCTGTGCTTTATAATTCACCCCTCCACTTT.

The rearrangement joins TRBV11-2 to TRBJ1-6; tentative D call: TRBD1 (5 bases). This CDR3 contains 13 residues. V was clipped by 5 bases and J by 11 bases, with 13 bases between them. CDR1 SGHAT and CDR2 FQNNGV come from the germline V gene. The CDR3 coding sequence is TGTGCCAGCAGCCCCAAACAGGAGGCACCCCTCCACTTT. This translates into CASSPKQEAPLHF.

The chain is built from TRBV11-2 and TRBJ1-6; D uncertain. Trimming took 4 bases from V and 10 from J, leaving 14 bases between them. Looked up from germline, CDR1 is SGHAT and CDR2 is FQNNGV. This CDR3 is 14 amino acids long. DNA of the CDR3: TGTGCCAGCAGCTCAGGTGTGTTGCAGTCACCCCTCCACTTT. This encodes CASSSGVLQSPLHF.

This clone was recorded at least ten times. The chain recombines TRBV7-9 with TRBJ2-2; TRBD1 aligns across 7 bases. The trim removed 4 bases at V and 13 bases at J, leaving 6 bases unmatched. The CDR3 runs to 12 residues. Germline-derived CDR1 and CDR2 are SEHNR and FQNEAQ (reference sequence). The CDR3 loop reads CASSSGQLWLFF. The CDR3 region has the DNA TGTGCCAGCAGCTCGGGACAGTTGTGGCTGTTTTTT.

V usage is TRBV12-5 and J usage is TRBJ1-1; D possibly corresponds to TRBD1 (6 bases). V lost 1 base and J 8 bases, leaving 8 bases between the germline ends. Looked up from germline, CDR1 is LGHNT and CDR2 is FRNRAP. The CDR3 extends over 12 amino acids. The CDR3, as DNA: TGTGCTAGTGGTTTGGCAAGGGGGGAAGCTTTCTTT. This sequence encodes CASGLARGEAFF.

The gene calls are TRBV27 and TRBJ2-7; D unresolved. The CDR3 has 14 amino acids. CDR1 is MNHEY, CDR2 SMNVEV, per germline (reference sequence). V lost 2 bases, J lost 3 bases, and 11 bases lay in between. The CDR3 sequence: CASSLRRDYYEQYF. The CDR3 nucleotides are TGTGCCAGCAGTTTAAGAAGAGATTACTACGAGCAGTACTTC.

This chain joins TRBV25-1 and TRBJ1-2; TRBD1 agrees at 9 bases. The J segment lost 8 bases and the V segment lost 6 bases, leaving 7 bases of the junction unmatched. Germline V gives CDR1 MGHDK, CDR2 SYGVNS. The CDR3 contains 13 residues. The CDR3, as DNA: TGTGCCAGCAGAGGGACAGGGCCTAAGGGCTACACCTTC. It codes for CASRGTGPKGYTF.

The rearrangement links TRBV6-1 to TRBJ1-1, with D perhaps matching TRBD1 (5 bases). The CDR3 is made up of 15 amino acids. V was trimmed by 0 bases and J by 0 bases, leaving 8 bases between them. Germline CDR1 is MNHNS and CDR2 is SASEGT. CDR3 in amino acids: CASSEAGHVNTEAFF. The CDR3 DNA reads as TGTGCCAGCAGTGAAGCTGGACATGTGAACACTGAAGCTTTCTTT.

This clone was found a few times. The chain employs TRBV5-1 and TRBJ2-1; the match to TRBD1 covers 10 bases. The germline gives CDR1 SGHRS, CDR2 YFSETQ. The CDR3 has 15 amino acids. With V trimmed by 4 bases and J by 9 bases, 10 bases remained unmatched. The CDR3 protein is CASSLPGQGTGEQFF. CDR3 sequence (DNA): TGCGCCAGCAGCCTACCGGGACAGGGGACGGGTGAGCAGTTCTTC.

The count of this clone is one. This chain's CDR3 is CASSLDRNYGYTF. CDR3 DNA sequence: TGCGCCAGCAGCTTGGACAGAAACTATGGCTACACCTTC. The J gene is TRBJ1-2, the V gene TRBV5-1; no reliable D call. V lost 0 bases to trimming and J lost 2 bases, with 5 bases between them. The V gene's germline CDR1 is SGHRS and CDR2 YFSETQ. CDR3 length: 13 amino acids.

The V and J genes are TRBV7-9 and TRBJ1-5; D not certain. Germline V gene sequence: CDR1 SEHNR, CDR2 FQNEAQ (reference sequence). Trimming pared 5 bases from V and 0 bases from J, leaving 8 bases between. The CDR3 is 14 amino acids. This CDR3 reads CASSEENSNQPQHF. CDR3 DNA sequence: TGTGCCAGCAGCGAAGAGAATAGCAATCAGCCCCAGCATTTT.

The gene calls are TRBV7-2 and TRBJ1-2, with 8 nucleotides matching TRBD1. The trim removed 5 bases at V and 2 bases at J, leaving 7 bases unmatched. The CDR3 contains 15 residues. From germline, CDR1 is SGHTA and CDR2 FQGNSA. CDR3 amino acids: CASSPQTGANYGYTF. CDR3 DNA sequence: TGTGCCAGCAGCCCCCAGACAGGGGCCAACTATGGCTACACCTTC.

V usage is TRBV5-1 and J usage is TRBJ2-3, with D tentatively TRBD1 (5 bases). The V and J ends lost 0 bases and 5 bases respectively, with 10 bases between them. Germline CDR1 reads SGHRS; CDR2 reads YFSETQ. The CDR3 totals 14 residues. CDR3 protein: CASSLAQGEDTQYF. Written as DNA, the CDR3 is TGCGCCAGCAGCTTGGCCCAGGGCGAAGATACGCAGTATTTT.

Only a few counts were recorded for this clone. The chain recombines TRBV10-1 with TRBJ2-7; tentative D call: TRBD1 (5 bases). V gave up 6 bases and J gave up 4 bases, with 22 bases separating them. CDR3 length: 16 residues. Per the germline V gene, CDR1 is WNHNN and CDR2 is SYGVQD (reference sequence). The CDR3 region is CASRHDSHRWIYEQYF. CDR3 nucleotides: TGCGCCAGCAGACACGACAGCCACCGTTGGATTTACGAGCAGTACTTC.

This clone was observed a handful of times. The V and J genes are TRBV5-4 and TRBJ2-7, with TRBD1 matching 8 bases. The ends lost 4 bases at V and 3 bases at J; junction bases unmatched: 6. The CDR3 runs to 14 residues. In germline, CDR1 is SGHNT, CDR2 YYREEE (reference sequence). CDR3 sequence (DNA): TGTGCCAGCAGCCCCGGGACAGGAATCTACGAGCAGTACTTC. This codes for CASSPGTGIYEQYF.

The chain links TRBV3-1 (or the pseudogene TRBV3-2) to TRBJ1-2; 12 bases align to TRBD1. The CDR3 is 17 amino acids. J lost 4 bases, V lost 4 bases, and 10 bases had no gene match. Germline-derived CDR1 and CDR2 are LGHDT and YNNKEL (reference sequence). The chain's CDR3 is CASSPGPGQGASYGYTF. CDR3 DNA: TGTGCCAGCAGCCCTGGTCCGGGACAGGGGGCGTCCTATGGCTACACCTTC.

This clone was counted a single time. J is TRBJ1-3 and V is TRBV20-1; D is undetermined. The CDR3 is 15 residues long. Germline V gene data show CDR1 as DFQATT and CDR2 as SNEGSKA (reference sequence). The ends were cut back, 3 bases at V and 2 bases at J, with 14 bases in the middle. The CDR3, as DNA: TGCAGTGCTAGTACGGACCCAGCCCCTGGAAACACCATATATTTT. This translates into CSASTDPAPGNTIYF.

This clone was counted a single time. This chain connects TRBV2 to TRBJ1-4; 8 positions agree with TRBD1. Germline CDR1 reads SNHLY; CDR2 reads FYNNEI. CDR3 length: 16 residues. The ends lost 6 bases at V and 3 bases at J; junction bases unmatched: 9. The CDR3 here is CASRPRQGMSNEKLFF. Written as DNA, the CDR3 is TGTGCCAGCAGACCCAGACAGGGGATGTCTAATGAAAAACTGTTTTTT. Drawing the rest from reference TRBV2 and TRBJ1-4, the complete variable domain is EPEVTQTPSHQVTQMGQEVILRCVPISNHLYFYWYRQILGQKVEFLVSFYNNEISEKSEIFDDQFSVERPDGSNFTLKIRSTKLEDSAMYFCASRPRQGMSNEKLFFGSGTQLSVL.

The chain uses TRBV11-2 and TRBJ1-1; tentatively, D is TRBD1 (6 bases). CDR1 and CDR2 from the germline V gene are SGHAT and FQNNGV. This CDR3 region has 14 residues. V gave up 5 bases and J gave up 4 bases, with 14 bases separating them. In nucleotides, the CDR3 is TGTGCCAGCAGCCGAGGGGGGTTGAGCACTGAAGCTTTCTTT. This sequence encodes CASSRGGLSTEAFF.